The 32 T cell receptor beta chains in this list originate from one sample, sequenced in a study of cytomegalovirus exposure and HLA in healthy donors. The PCR made use of 60 Vbeta and 13 Jbeta primers. Using immunoSEQ multiplex PCR, the repertoire was profiled, and TCRdb retains in-frame clones only, with some absent. Among tens of thousands of clones, 65% to 80% were seen once, and the ten largest hold 4.5% to 6%. The sample was PBMCs. The receptors were gathered from a woman younger than 45 in good health and CMV-seronegative.

This chain joins TRBV5-8 and TRBJ2-7; D not resolved. The CDR3 is 12 amino acids. Between the trimmed V and J ends, which lost 4 bases and 4 bases, there was a span of 9 bases. In germline, CDR1 is SGHTS, CDR2 YDEGEE. This CDR3 reads CASSPQIYEQYF. The CDR3 DNA follows: TGTGCCAGCAGCCCCCAGATTTACGAGCAGTACTTC.

This clone has just one count. The V call is TRBV6-1, the J call TRBJ2-7; 10 nucleotides align to TRBD1. J gave up 4 bases and V 1 base, and 4 bases lay outside the gene matches. From germline, CDR1 is MNHNS and CDR2 SASEGT. The CDR3 length is 15 residues. CDR3 nucleotide sequence: TGTGCCAGCAGTGAAGGGGACAGGGGCATTTACGAGCAGTACGTC. This encodes CASSEGDRGIYEQYV.

The chain links TRBV19 to TRBJ2-2; TRBD2 matches at 7 bases. The CDR3 loop spans 14 amino acids. Trimming at V came to 1 base and at J to 6 bases, leaving 2 bases not matched to a gene. Per the germline V gene, CDR1 is LNHDA and CDR2 is SQIVND (reference sequence). This CDR3 is CASSIGTSAGELFF. The CDR3 nucleotides read TGTGCCAGTAGTATAGGAACTAGCGCCGGGGAGCTGTTTTTT. The full variable domain, rest sourced from reference TRBV19 and TRBJ2-2, is DGGITQSPKYLFRKEGQNVTLSCEQNLNHDAMYWYRQDPGQGLRLIYYSQIVNDFQKGDIAEGYSVSREKKESFPLTVTSAQKNPTAFYLCASSIGTSAGELFFGEGSRLTVL.

The V gene is TRBV21-1, the J gene TRBJ2-7; the tabulated D call, TRBD1, remains unverified against the DNA. TRBV21-1 is flagged as a pseudogene. The CDR3 is 16 amino acids. The CDR3 bases are TGTGCCAGCAACCTACAGGGGACAGGGGATTGGGGCGAGCAGTACGTC. Protein sequence: CASNLQGTGDWGEQYV.

This clone came up a few times. V usage is TRBV7-2 and J usage is TRBJ1-3, with a tentative D call TRBD1 (5 bases). This CDR3 is 13 amino acids long. Germline CDR1 reads SGHTA; CDR2 reads FQGNSA. Trimming shortened V by 5 bases and J by 4 bases, and 9 bases separated the two germline ends. The DNA of the CDR3 is TGTGCCAGCAGCCAGGGATTCGGAAACACCATATATTTT. Translation gives CASSQGFGNTIYF.

The V call is TRBV5-1, the J call TRBJ1-1; 7 bases line up with TRBD1. CDR1 is SGHRS and CDR2 is YFSETQ in the germline V gene. CDR3 size: 14 residues. J lost 1 base, V lost 3 bases, and 3 bases had no gene match. CDR3 sequence reads: CASSSGTENTEAFF. CDR3 nucleotides: TGCGCCAGCAGCTCCGGGACAGAGAACACTGAAGCTTTCTTT.

This chain joins TRBV5-1 and TRBJ2-7; D gene uncertain. The V gene lost 4 bases and the J gene lost 0 bases, with 11 bases spanning the gap. CDR1 is SGHRS and CDR2 is YFSETQ in the germline V gene. CDR3 length: 14 residues. This CDR3 reads CASSPMAGSYEQYF. The CDR3 DNA follows: TGCGCCAGCAGCCCGATGGCAGGCTCCTACGAGCAGTACTTC. Looking up the rest from reference TRBV5-1 and TRBJ2-7 gives the full variable domain: KAGVTQTPRYLIKTRGQQVTLSCSPISGHRSVSWYQQTPGQGLQFLFEYFSETQRNKGNFPGRFSGRQFSNSRSEMNVSTLELGDSALYLCASSPMAGSYEQYFGPGTRLTVT.

The chain couples TRBV7-2 to TRBJ1-5; no firm D call. Germline V gene sequence: CDR1 SGHTA, CDR2 FQGNSA. This CDR3 has 15 residues. V lost 2 bases, J lost 4 bases, and 12 bases lay in between. The CDR3, as DNA: TGTGCCAGCAGCTTATCCGGGTCCAAAAATCAGCCCCAGCATTTT. It encodes CASSLSGSKNQPQHF.

The table lists this clone with a few counts. V is TRBV25-1 and J is TRBJ1-4; TRBD1 aligns across 10 bases. After removal of 6 bases from V and 4 bases from J, the junction contained 5 bases not matched to a gene. The germline V gene encodes CDR1 MGHDK and CDR2 SYGVNS. The CDR3 extends over 15 amino acids. CDR3 DNA sequence: TGTGCCAGCAGACACGGGACAGGGGTTAATGAAAAACTGTTTTTT. Protein: CASRHGTGVNEKLFF.

The genes are TRBV2 and TRBJ1-5; D is possibly TRBD1 (6 bases). The CDR3 is 18 residues long. Germline CDR1 and CDR2: SNHLY and FYNNEI. The germline V and J ends were trimmed by 4 bases and 0 bases, with 19 bases remaining between them. The CDR3 protein is CASSVDSRSEYSNQPQHF. The CDR3 DNA reads as TGTGCCAGCAGTGTGGACAGCAGGAGTGAGTATAGCAATCAGCCCCAGCATTTT.

The chain is built from TRBV28 and TRBJ1-6; TRBD1 might be the D (6 bases). Germline-derived CDR1 and CDR2 are MDHEN and SYDVKM. CDR3 length: 15 residues. Between the trimmed V and J ends, which lost 7 bases and 0 bases, there was a span of 10 bases. The CDR3 region has the DNA TGTGCCAGCAATGGGGGCTTCTCCTATAATTCACCCCTCCACTTT. Translating gives CASNGGFSYNSPLHF.

V usage is TRBV27 and J usage is TRBJ2-2; TRBD2 matches 7 bases. The trim removed 2 bases at V and 3 bases at J, leaving 3 bases unmatched. Germline V gene sequence: CDR1 MNHEY, CDR2 SMNVEV (reference sequence). The CDR3 spans 15 residues. CDR3 protein: CASSLVREDTGELFF. CDR3 nucleotides: TGTGCCAGCAGTTTAGTTCGGGAGGACACCGGGGAGCTGTTTTTT.

For the CDR3, the DNA is TGTGCCAGCAGTGCAGAGGGTTTTGGGGAGCAGTACTTC. Its translation is CASSAEGFGEQYF. This chain uses TRBV6-4 with TRBJ2-7; maybe TRBD2 (5 bases). CDR1 and CDR2 (germline): MRHNA, SNTAGT. The CDR3 is 13 amino acids. V shed 4 bases and J shed 7 bases, with 14 bases lying between them.

J is TRBJ1-3 and V is TRBV25-1; 7 positions agree with TRBD1. This CDR3 is built from 14 residues. J was trimmed by 4 bases and V by 8 bases; bases with no gene match: 8. Germline-derived CDR1 and CDR2 are MGHDK and SYGVNS. The CDR3 loop is CASCDRADGNTIYF. Written as DNA, the CDR3 is TGTGCCAGCTGCGACAGGGCGGACGGAAACACCATATATTTT.

The V call is TRBV2, the J call TRBJ2-1; 13 bases agree with TRBD2. From germline, CDR1 is SNHLY and CDR2 FYNNEI. The CDR3 totals 15 residues. The V segment lost 6 bases and the J segment 7 bases; nucleotides outside the gene matches: 6. CDR3 region: CASSLGLAGENEQFF. The CDR3 region has the DNA TGTGCCAGCAGCCTAGGACTAGCGGGAGAGAATGAGCAGTTCTTC.

The chain employs TRBV6-4 and TRBJ2-5; weak D call: TRBD1 (7 bases). The V gene lost 2 bases and the J gene lost 10 bases, with 14 bases spanning the gap. The germline V gene encodes CDR1 MRHNA and CDR2 SNTAGT. The CDR3 has 13 residues. This chain's CDR3 is CASSDGPGGIQYF. The CDR3 DNA sequence: TGTGCCAGCAGTGACGGCCCAGGGGGGATCCAGTACTTC.

The chain uses TRBV6-5 and TRBJ1-6; D gene uncertain. This CDR3 contains 15 residues. Germline loops: CDR1 MNHEY, CDR2 SVGAGI. Trimming took off 5 bases at V and 2 bases at J, with 10 bases between the two ends. Here the CDR3 DNA reads TGTGCCAGCAGTCCCCGGGGAGCCTATAATTCACCCCTCCACTTT. Translating it yields CASSPRGAYNSPLHF.

The chain joins TRBV5-1 to TRBJ2-5; 8 bases line up with TRBD1. V shed 4 bases and J 2 bases; nucleotides not matched to a gene: 10. From germline, CDR1 is SGHRS and CDR2 YFSETQ. The CDR3 loop spans 16 amino acids. This CDR3 reads CASSPEIQGEQETQYF. The CDR3 DNA reads as TGCGCCAGCAGCCCGGAAATACAGGGGGAACAAGAGACCCAGTACTTC.

V is TRBV4-2 and J is TRBJ1-5; no clear D gene. The CDR3 consists of 14 residues. The V end lost 0 bases, the J end lost 4 bases, and 7 bases lay between the germline ends. Germline V gene data show CDR1 as LGHNA and CDR2 as YNFKEQ. The DNA of the CDR3 is TGTGCCAGCAGCCAAGATCTCGGTAATCAGCCCCAGCATTTT. It is translated as CASSQDLGNQPQHF.

V usage is TRBV5-1 and J usage is TRBJ2-3; TRBD2 agrees at 7 bases. After removal of 1 base from V and 3 bases from J, the junction contained 5 bases not matched to a gene. Germline-derived CDR1 and CDR2 are SGHRS and YFSETQ. The CDR3 totals 15 residues. The CDR3 loop reads CASSLMAGETDTQYF. CDR3 coding DNA: TGCGCCAGCAGCTTGATGGCGGGAGAAACAGATACGCAGTATTTT. The entire variable domain, with the rest obtained from reference TRBV5-1 and TRBJ2-3, is as follows: KAGVTQTPRYLIKTRGQQVTLSCSPISGHRSVSWYQQTPGQGLQFLFEYFSETQRNKGNFPGRFSGRQFSNSRSEMNVSTLELGDSALYLCASSLMAGETDTQYFGPGTRLTVL.

The chain carries TRBV19 and TRBJ1-2; D uncertain. This CDR3 contains 14 residues. V lost 9 bases, J lost 6 bases, and 20 bases lay in between. CDR1 and CDR2 (germline): LNHDA, SQIVND (reference sequence). As DNA, the CDR3 is TGTGCCAGCGATGACTTCAATTCCTTGGATGGCTACACCTTC. The encoded protein is CASDDFNSLDGYTF.

This clone has just a few counts. This chain connects TRBV4-1 to TRBJ2-7; D is perhaps TRBD2 (5 bases). CDR3 length: 17 residues. Germline V gene lookup returns CDR1 MGHRA and CDR2 YSYEKL. V lost 1 base to trimming and J lost 3 bases, with 19 bases between them. The CDR3 sequence is CASSQAPAVTRIYEQYF. The CDR3 DNA is TGCGCCAGCAGCCAAGCCCCTGCCGTAACTAGAATCTACGAGCAGTACTTC.

This chain connects TRBV30 to TRBJ2-5; a possible D gene is TRBD1 (5 bases). Trimming stripped 7 bases from V and 7 bases from J, with 13 bases between. This CDR3 has 11 amino acids. Germline values: CDR1 GTSNPN, CDR2 SVGIG (reference sequence). CDR3 sequence: CASRVIGTQYF. Here the CDR3 DNA reads TGTGCCTCCAGGGTAATCGGGACCCAGTACTTC. Combining the CDR3 with reference TRBV30 and TRBJ2-5 gives the whole variable domain SQTIHQWPATLVQPVGSPLSLECTVEGTSNPNLYWYRQAAGRGLQLLFYSVGIGQISSEVPQNLSASRPQDRQFILSSKKLLLSDSGFYLCASRVIGTQYFGPGTRLLVL.

The chain combines TRBV5-5 with TRBJ1-2; D gene uncertain. The germline V and J ends were trimmed by 5 bases and 5 bases, with 22 bases remaining between them. CDR1 and CDR2 (germline): SGHKS, YYEKEE (reference sequence). This CDR3 has 16 amino acids. The DNA for the CDR3 is TGTGCCAGCAGTATGGCCCTCACTATCATGTTGTATGGCTACACCTTC. This codes for CASSMALTIMLYGYTF.

This clone was picked up a small number of times. This chain uses TRBV19 with TRBJ1-2, with D uncertain. Germline V gives CDR1 LNHDA, CDR2 SQIVND (reference sequence). CDR3 length equals 14 residues. CDR3 sequence: CFCFKQKAAYGYTF. The CDR3 coding sequence is TGTTTTTGTTTCAAGCAGAAGGCGGCATACGGCTACACCTTC.

The rearrangement joins TRBV7-9 to TRBJ1-1; 8 bases are a match to TRBD1. The ends lost 3 bases at V and 4 bases at J; junction bases unmatched: 7. Germline assignment: CDR1 SEHNR and CDR2 FQNEAQ (reference sequence). The CDR3 is made up of 15 amino acids. CDR3 residues: CASSFPPTGGTEAFF. Written as DNA, the CDR3 is TGTGCCAGCAGCTTCCCCCCCACAGGGGGCACTGAAGCTTTCTTT.

J is TRBJ2-2 and V is TRBV10-3, with TRBD1 matching over 8 bases. The CDR3 length is 17 residues. Per the germline V gene, CDR1 is ENHRY and CDR2 is SYGVKD. Losses at the gene ends were 6 bases for V and 0 bases for J; bases not matched to a gene: 9. CDR3 sequence (DNA): TGTGCCATCAGAGGGGACAGGCTAAACGCGAACACCGGGGAGCTGTTTTTT. Translated: CAIRGDRLNANTGELFF.

The V gene is TRBV30, the J gene TRBJ1-5; D remains unclear. With 4 bases removed from V and 2 bases from J, the gap between germline ends came to 9 bases. The germline gives CDR1 GTSNPN, CDR2 SVGIG (reference sequence). The CDR3 has 13 residues. Written as DNA, the CDR3 is TGTGCCTGGACCCACGGGGGCAATCAGCCCCAGCATTTT. Protein product: CAWTHGGNQPQHF.

V gene TRBV2 combines with J gene TRBJ2-5; 8 bases match TRBD2. CDR3 length: 14 residues. Per germline, CDR1 SNHLY and CDR2 FYNNEI. The trim removed 8 bases at V and 2 bases at J, leaving 7 bases unmatched. CDR3 region: CASGSGSGQETQYF. As DNA, the CDR3 is TGTGCCAGCGGGAGCGGGAGTGGTCAAGAGACCCAGTACTTC.

This clone was counted a single time. This chain joins TRBV9 and TRBJ2-7, with 10 positions matching TRBD2. This CDR3 has 16 residues. V shed 4 bases and J 4 bases; nucleotides not matched to a gene: 11. Germline V lookup: CDR1 SGDLS, CDR2 YYNGEE. The CDR3 loop reads CASSPSLAGVYYEQYV. CDR3 in DNA: TGTGCCAGCAGCCCGAGTCTAGCGGGAGTGTATTACGAGCAGTACGTC.

This clone has more than one count but fewer than ten. V usage is TRBV19 and J usage is TRBJ2-2; the D gene is possibly TRBD1 (5 bases). V gave up 4 bases and J gave up 5 bases, with 8 bases separating them. The germline V gene has CDR1 LNHDA and CDR2 SQIVND (reference sequence). This CDR3 has 13 residues. Here the CDR3 reads CASSTTETGELFF. The CDR3 DNA follows: TGTGCCAGTAGTACGACAGAGACCGGGGAGCTGTTTTTT. Using reference TRBV19 and TRBJ2-2 for the parts outside the CDR3, the full variable domain is DGGITQSPKYLFRKEGQNVTLSCEQNLNHDAMYWYRQDPGQGLRLIYYSQIVNDFQKGDIAEGYSVSREKKESFPLTVTSAQKNPTAFYLCASSTTETGELFFGEGSRLTVL.

This chain connects TRBV6-5 to TRBJ1-6, with D perhaps TRBD1 (6 bases). CDR1 MNHEY and CDR2 SVGAGI come from the germline V gene. This CDR3 spans 15 amino acids. Trimming stripped 2 bases from V and 5 bases from J, with 10 bases between. The CDR3 nucleotides read TGTGCCAGCAGTTACACAGGGCCGAATAATTCACCCCTCCACTTT. This gives the protein CASSYTGPNNSPLHF.